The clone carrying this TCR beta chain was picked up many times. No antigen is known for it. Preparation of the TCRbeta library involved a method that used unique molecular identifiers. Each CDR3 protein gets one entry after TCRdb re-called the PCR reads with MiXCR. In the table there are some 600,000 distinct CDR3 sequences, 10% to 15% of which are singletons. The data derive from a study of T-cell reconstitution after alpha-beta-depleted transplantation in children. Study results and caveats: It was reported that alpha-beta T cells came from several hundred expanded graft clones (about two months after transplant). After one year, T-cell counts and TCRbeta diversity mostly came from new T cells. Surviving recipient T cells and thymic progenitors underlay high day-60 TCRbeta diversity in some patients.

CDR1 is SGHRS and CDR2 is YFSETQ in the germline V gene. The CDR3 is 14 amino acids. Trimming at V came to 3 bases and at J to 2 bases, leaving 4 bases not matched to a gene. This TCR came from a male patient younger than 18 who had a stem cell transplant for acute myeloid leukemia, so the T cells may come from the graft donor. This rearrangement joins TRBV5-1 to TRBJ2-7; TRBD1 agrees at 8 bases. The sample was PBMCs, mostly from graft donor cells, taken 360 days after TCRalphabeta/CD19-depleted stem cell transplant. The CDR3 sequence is CASSWDRPTYEQYF. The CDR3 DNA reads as TGCGCCAGCAGCTGGGACAGGCCTACCTACGAGCAGTACTTC.